The 10 T cell receptor beta chains reported below all come from one sample, sequenced in a study of cytomegalovirus exposure and HLA in healthy donors. Vbeta (60) and Jbeta (13) primers were used in the PCR. Clones were sequenced by immunoSEQ multiplex PCR, and TCRdb holds only the in-frame ones, with some missing. The sample has approximately 87,000 clones, 81% seen once; the top ten hold approximately 3.9%. The sequencing input was PBMCs. Every receptor here comes from a woman aged 70-85 years in good health and CMV-seropositive.

The CDR3 loop reads CASSNREIGSNQPQHF. As DNA, the CDR3 is TGTGCCAGTAGTAACAGGGAAATAGGCAGCAATCAGCCCCAGCATTTT. The V and J genes are TRBV19 and TRBJ1-5; TRBD1 might be the D (6 bases). V was pared by 4 bases and J by 1 base, with 14 bases between. Germline V lookup: CDR1 LNHDA, CDR2 SQIVND (reference sequence). The CDR3 has 16 residues.

The V gene is TRBV7-2, the J gene TRBJ2-5, with 14 nucleotides matching TRBD2. In germline, CDR1 is SGHTA, CDR2 FQGNSA. V lost 3 bases, J lost 4 bases, and 7 bases stayed unmatched. There are 17 residues in the CDR3. Here the CDR3 reads CASSFGLAGGLSETQYF. The CDR3 nucleotides are TGTGCCAGCAGCTTTGGACTAGCGGGAGGTCTATCAGAGACCCAGTACTTC.

This chain uses TRBV6-5 with TRBJ2-2; D may be TRBD2 (6 bases). The CDR3 extends over 15 amino acids. CDR1 is MNHEY and CDR2 is SVGAGI in the germline V gene. Trimming pared 6 bases from V and 0 bases from J, leaving 11 bases between. CDR3 in amino acids: CASRSGRSNTGELFF. The CDR3 DNA reads TGTGCCAGCAGAAGCGGGCGGTCGAACACCGGGGAGCTGTTTTTT.

The genes are TRBV9 and TRBJ2-3, with 12 bases identical to TRBD2. V shed 1 base, J shed 1 base, and the junction held 4 bases outside the gene matches. The CDR3 runs 17 residues. From germline, CDR1 is SGDLS and CDR2 YYNGEE. This chain's CDR3 is CASSVSSGRARTDTQYF. In DNA form, the CDR3 reads TGTGCCAGCAGCGTATCTAGCGGGAGGGCCCGCACAGATACGCAGTATTTT. The variable domain in full, with the rest retrieved from reference TRBV9 and TRBJ2-3, is DSGVTQTPKHLITATGQRVTLRCSPRSGDLSVYWYQQSLDQGLQFLIQYYNGEERAKGNILERFSAQQFPDLHSELNLSSLELGDSALYFCASSVSSGRARTDTQYFGPGTRLTVL.

The rearrangement joins TRBV15 to TRBJ2-1; no firm D call. The CDR3 extends over 12 amino acids. Germline V lookup: CDR1 LNHNV, CDR2 YYDKDF (reference sequence). Trimming shortened V by 0 bases and J by 10 bases, and 7 bases separated the two germline ends. The CDR3 reads CATSRDLEEQFF. Here the CDR3 DNA reads TGTGCCACCAGCAGAGACTTAGAGGAGCAGTTCTTC.

The chain carries TRBV7-2 and TRBJ2-3; TRBD2 is a possible D gene (6 bases). V was trimmed by 5 bases and J by 2 bases, leaving 14 bases between them. CDR3 length: 15 amino acids. Germline V CDR1 and CDR2: SGHTA, FQGNSA. CDR3 sequence: CASSLKRDFTDTQYF. CDR3 bases: TGTGCCAGCAGCCTCAAACGGGACTTCACAGATACGCAGTATTTT.

The chain carries TRBV5-8 and TRBJ2-2; tentatively, D is TRBD2 (5 bases). V shed 0 bases and J shed 2 bases, with 20 bases lying between them. This CDR3 has 19 amino acids. The germline V gene encodes CDR1 SGHTS and CDR2 YDEGEE. This CDR3 is CASSLDRDSFSSNTGELFF. The CDR3 DNA reads TGTGCCAGCAGCTTGGATCGGGATAGCTTCTCTTCTAACACCGGGGAGCTGTTTTTT.

CDR3 bases: TGTGCCATCCGACAGGGACACATGAACACTGAAGCTTTCTTT. Amino acids: CAIRQGHMNTEAFF. V gene TRBV10-3 combines with J gene TRBJ1-1; TRBD1 agrees at 7 bases. Per the germline V gene, CDR1 is ENHRY and CDR2 is SYGVKD. Trimming removed 8 bases from V and 0 bases from J; junction bases left unmatched: 6. This CDR3 comprises 14 residues.

This chain uses TRBV11-1 with TRBJ2-3; D remains ambiguous. Trimming stripped 5 bases from V and 8 bases from J, with 11 bases between. The CDR3 is 12 residues long. Germline assignment: CDR1 SGHAT and CDR2 FQDESV (reference sequence). The CDR3, as DNA: TGTGCCAGCAGCGTGGGCACTGGTACGCAGTATTTT. Its protein product is CASSVGTGTQYF.

The genes are TRBV11-3 and TRBJ2-4, with 14 bases identical to TRBD2. With 3 bases clipped from V and 10 bases from J, the junction kept 2 bases outside the gene matches. From germline, CDR1 is SGHNT and CDR2 YENEEA. The CDR3 spans 14 residues. CDR3 region: CASSLGLAGVIQYF. CDR3 coding DNA: TGTGCCAGCAGCTTGGGACTAGCGGGAGTTATTCAGTACTTC.